This T cell receptor beta chain comes out of a study of beta chain features in type 1 diabetes. Study results and limitations: There were fewer insertions and more deletions at the VDJ junctions of type 1 diabetes patients. The naive, central memory and Treg TCRB repertoires showed an apparent similarity that was greater among patients than among healthy donors.

The CDR3 loop spans 14 amino acids. V shed 4 bases, J shed 4 bases, and the junction held 3 bases outside the gene matches. Germline CDR1 reads ENHRY; CDR2 reads SYGVKD. Via the markers CD45RO/CCR7/CD25/CD127/CD95/CD27, stem cell-like memory, regulatory, central memory and naive CD4+ cells were sorted. The study reverse transcribed the entire isolated RNA, so it sequenced expressed TCRB transcripts. Read counts averaged approximately 3.5 million for samples of naive, central memory and regulatory T cells. Profiled with immunoSEQ multiplex PCR; TCRdb holds only in-frame clones, not every one. This sample has around 340,000 clones, with 8% found just once. As for this clone: The target antigen is unknown.

The sequencing input was central memory CD4+ T cells from blood. This TCR was recovered from a woman younger than 35 in good health. V gene TRBV10-3 combines with J gene TRBJ2-7; 11 positions match TRBD1. The CDR3 DNA reads as TGTGCCATCAGTGCCGGGACAGGGGGTTACGAGCAGTACTTC. Amino acids: CAISAGTGGYEQYF.